These T cell receptor beta chains were read from a single sample in a study of T cells after yellow fever vaccination. TCRdb independently ran MiXCR on the 5' RACE reads; one entry per CDR3 protein. This sample yields about 63,000 distinct CDR3 sequences, of which 7.4% are seen a single time; 36% belongs to the top ten. The source was CD8+ T cells sorted from PBMCs, collected 15 days after the yellow fever booster vaccination. These receptors all come from a man aged 25-45 years who received the YFV17D yellow fever vaccine. CDR3s include the opening cysteine and the closing phenylalanine or tryptophan. Fields, in order: V gene, clone size, D gene, J gene, CDR3 protein, CDR3 DNA. D genes are given only for firm matches. Expanded clones are given a class, and other clones once, few, many or no size at all.

V: TRBV29-1; size: NA; D: TRBD2; J: TRBJ2-2; CDR3: CNVETSDNTGELFF; DNA: TGCAACGTTGAAACTAGCGATAACACCGGGGAGCTGTTTTTC
V: TRBV28; size: many; D: TRBD1; J: TRBJ2-2; CDR3: CASRPGTGNTGELFF; DNA: TGTGCCAGCAGGCCCGGGACAGGGAACACCGGGGAGCTGTTTTTT
V: TRBV3-1; size: NA; D: TRBD2; J: TRBJ2-1; CDR3: CACCFLTDVSGSYNEQFF; DNA: TGTGCCTGCTGTTTTTTGACAGACGTGAGCGGGAGTTATAATGAGCAGTTCTTC
V: TRBV11-3; size: many; D: TRBD2; J: TRBJ2-5; CDR3: CASSQGASGSTKETQYF; DNA: TGTGCCAGCAGTCAGGGAGCTAGCGGATCTACCAAAGAGACCCAGTACTTC
V: TRBV4-3; size: NA; D: TRBD1; J: TRBJ1-2; CDR3: CASSQGQGDLTF; DNA: TGCGCCAGCAGCCAGGGACAGGGCGACTTGACCTTC
V: TRBV6-2/TRBV6-3; size: NA; D: NA; J: TRBJ2-1; CDR3: CASSYPGVGALGSYNEQFF; DNA: TGTGCCAGCAGTTACCCTGGCGTAGGGGCCCTCGGCTCCTACAATGAGCAGTTCTTC
V: TRBV19; size: many; D: NA; J: TRBJ2-7; CDR3: CASSIRWGYSYEQYF; DNA: TGTGCCAGTAGTATTCGGTGGGGATACTCCTACGAGCAGTACTTC
V: TRBV6-6; size: NA; D: TRBD1; J: TRBJ2-7; CDR3: CATAKTGNYEQYF; DNA: TGTGCCACCGCCAAGACAGGGAACTACGAGCAGTACTTC
V: TRBV19; size: few; D: NA; J: TRBJ2-7; CDR3: CASSAASAYEQYF; DNA: TGTGCCAGTAGTGCAGCCTCTGCCTACGAGCAGTACTTC
V: TRBV7-9; size: many; D: NA; J: TRBJ2-1; CDR3: CASSPSGEQFF; DNA: TGTGCCAGCAGCCCGTCAGGTGAGCAGTTCTTC
V: TRBV20-1; size: many; D: TRBD1; J: TRBJ2-1; CDR3: CSASDRAPINEQFF; DNA: TGCAGTGCCTCGGACAGGGCCCCCATCAATGAGCAGTTCTTC
V: TRBV27; size: many; D: TRBD1; J: TRBJ2-2; CDR3: CASSLSAGTGNTGELFF; DNA: TGTGCCAGCAGTTTATCAGCAGGGACAGGGAACACCGGGGAGCTGTTTTTT
V: TRBV30; size: many; D: NA; J: TRBJ1-2; CDR3: CAWRRPGAF; DNA: TGTGCCTGGAGAAGGCCAGGGGCCTTC
V: TRBV5-1; size: many; D: NA; J: TRBJ2-7; CDR3: CASNAQATYEQYF; DNA: TGCGCCAGCAACGCTCAAGCGACCTACGAGCAGTACTTC
V: TRBV5-1; size: many; D: TRBD2; J: TRBJ2-1; CDR3: CATGTSALGTEQFF; DNA: TGCGCCACCGGGACTAGCGCCCTAGGGACTGAGCAGTTCTTC
V: TRBV5-6; size: many; D: TRBD2; J: TRBJ2-7; CDR3: CASSLEVAGSYEQYF; DNA: TGTGCCAGCAGCTTGGAGGTAGCGGGATCCTACGAGCAGTACTTC
V: TRBV5-1; size: many; D: NA; J: TRBJ2-1; CDR3: CASSLGGLEGLQNEQFF; DNA: TGCGCCAGCAGCTTGGGGGGGTTGGAGGGACTCCAGAATGAGCAGTTCTTC
V: TRBV7-3; size: many; D: NA; J: TRBJ2-6; CDR3: CASSSEHNSGANVLTF; DNA: TGTGCCAGCAGCTCAGAACATAACTCTGGGGCCAACGTCCTGACTTTC
V: TRBV7-9; size: many; D: NA; J: TRBJ1-5; CDR3: CASSLGGYSNQPQHF; DNA: TGTGCCAGCAGCTTAGGAGGCTATAGCAATCAGCCCCAGCATTTT
V: TRBV6-1; size: many; D: NA; J: TRBJ2-5; CDR3: CASRPQEQETQYF; DNA: TGTGCCAGCAGGCCCCAGGAACAAGAGACCCAGTACTTC
V: TRBV7-2; size: many; D: NA; J: TRBJ1-2; CDR3: CASSIDTSNYGYTF; DNA: TGTGCCAGCAGCATCGACACGTCTAACTATGGCTACACCTTC
V: TRBV11-2; size: many; D: NA; J: TRBJ2-1; CDR3: CASSSPDRNNEQFF; DNA: TGTGCCAGCAGCTCCCCGGACAGAAACAATGAGCAGTTCTTC
V: TRBV19; size: many; D: NA; J: TRBJ2-2; CDR3: CASSITGLAGELFF; DNA: TGTGCCAGTAGTATAACGGGGTTGGCCGGGGAGCTGTTTTTT
V: TRBV12-3/TRBV12-4; size: many; D: NA; J: TRBJ2-7; CDR3: CASSSAYYEQYF; DNA: TGTGCCAGCAGTTCCGCTTACTACGAGCAGTACTTC
V: TRBV5-1; size: many; D: NA; J: TRBJ1-1; CDR3: CASSSSSRGQLEAFF; DNA: TGCGCCAGCAGCTCCTCATCCAGAGGGCAGCTTGAAGCTTTCTTT
V: TRBV28; size: many; D: TRBD1; J: TRBJ2-5; CDR3: CASSPGQGGLGTQYF; DNA: TGTGCCAGCAGTCCGGGACAGGGGGGATTAGGGACCCAGTACTTC
V: TRBV29-1; size: many; D: TRBD2; J: TRBJ2-1; CDR3: CSVSPGLARFSSYNEQFF; DNA: TGCAGCGTTTCACCGGGACTAGCGAGATTTAGCTCCTACAATGAGCAGTTCTTC
V: TRBV9; size: many; D: NA; J: TRBJ2-5; CDR3: CASSVDWIGGQETQYF; DNA: TGTGCCAGCAGCGTAGATTGGATAGGGGGCCAAGAGACCCAGTACTTC
V: TRBV12-3/TRBV12-4; size: many; D: TRBD2; J: TRBJ2-7; CDR3: CASSLFGLAGDEQYF; DNA: TGTGCCAGCAGTTTATTTGGACTAGCGGGAGACGAGCAGTACTTC
V: TRBV28; size: many; D: NA; J: TRBJ2-5; CDR3: CASSPPDLLIPQETQYF; DNA: TGTGCCAGCAGTCCCCCGGACTTGTTAATTCCCCAAGAGACCCAGTACTTC